This T cell receptor (beta chain) emerged from a study of Ad26.COV2.S vaccination and SARS-CoV-2 variants. Study information: Once, or twice with 56 days between doses, Ad26.COV2.S was given intramuscularly. The study's findings and limits: Placebo recipients showed lower spike-specific TCR breadth than vaccinees.

Only in-frame clones appear in the TCRdb table, and some are missing; sequencing was by immunoSEQ multiplex PCR. The sample lists roughly 320,000 clones; about nine tenths were seen once. Regarding this clone: Its specificity is unknown.

This sample's treatment: over 15 received Ad26.COV2.S at low or high dose, single or two shots; about 5 received placebo; per-sample allocation not given. At day 63 after the first vaccine or placebo injection, samples were drawn. Donor was an adult aged 18-55 years in Boston. The study used a vaccine consisting of an Ad26 vector that expressed Wuhan-strain SARS-CoV-2 spike. This specimen consisted of peripheral blood, obtained in a trial of Ad26.COV2.S vaccine versus placebo. This clonotype was obtained from a person between 18 and 65 years old who received the Ad26.COV2.S COVID-19 vaccine or a placebo.

The CDR3 is CASSLGPGLGEETQYF. The CDR3 bases are TGTGCCAGCAGCTTAGGTCCAGGGCTAGGGGAAGAGACCCAGTACTTC. The chain uses TRBV7-2 and TRBJ2-5; D is possibly TRBD1 (5 bases). With 1 base removed from V and 3 bases from J, the gap between germline ends came to 15 bases. The CDR3 consists of 16 residues. Germline assignment: CDR1 SGHTA and CDR2 FQGNSA.